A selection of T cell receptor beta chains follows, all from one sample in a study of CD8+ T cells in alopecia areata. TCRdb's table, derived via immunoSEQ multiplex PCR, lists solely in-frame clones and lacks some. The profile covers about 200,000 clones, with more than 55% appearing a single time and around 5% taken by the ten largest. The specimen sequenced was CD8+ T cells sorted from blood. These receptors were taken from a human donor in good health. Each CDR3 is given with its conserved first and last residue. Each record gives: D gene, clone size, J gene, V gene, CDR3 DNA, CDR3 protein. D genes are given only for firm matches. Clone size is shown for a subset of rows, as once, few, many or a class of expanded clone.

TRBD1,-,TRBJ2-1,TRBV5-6,TGTGCCAGCAGCTTGGGAGGGGGCGGCTGGCAGTTCTTC,CASSLGGGGWQFF
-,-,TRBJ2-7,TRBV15,TGTGCCACCAGCAGAGATCTCCGGGGCTACGAGCAGTACTTC,CATSRDLRGYEQYF
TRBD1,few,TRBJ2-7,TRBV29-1,TGCAGCGGAGGGGGACAGGGGGCCGAGCAGTACTTC,CSGGGQGAEQYF
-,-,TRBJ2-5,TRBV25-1,TGTGCCAGCAGTGAATACGGGGGACAAGAGACCCAGTACTTC,CASSEYGGQETQYF
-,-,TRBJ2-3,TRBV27,TGTGCCAGCAGTTCCCTTTCGGGGGGCACAGATACGCAGTATTTT,CASSSLSGGTDTQYF
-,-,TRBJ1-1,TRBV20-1,TGCAGTCCTGCTTTTGAAGCTTTCTTT,CSPAFEAFF
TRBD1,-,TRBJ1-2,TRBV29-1,TGCAGCGTTGAGGCAGGGGGCAGCTATGGCTACACCTTC,CSVEAGGSYGYTF
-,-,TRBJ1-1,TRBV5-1,TGCGCCAGCAGCTCTGAGGGGAATGGCTCGGTTATCGCTGAAGCTTTCTTT,CASSSEGNGSVIAEAFF
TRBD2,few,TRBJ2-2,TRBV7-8,TGTGCCAGCAGCCCCCTACCAGCGGGGGGCCCGACCGGGGAGCTGTTTTTT,CASSPLPAGGPTGELFF
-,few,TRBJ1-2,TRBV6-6,TGTGCCAGCAGCTGGACGGAGGAGGGCTACACCTTC,CASSWTEEGYTF
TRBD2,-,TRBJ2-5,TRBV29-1,TGCAGCGTTTGGACTAGCGGGGACCAAGAGACCCAGTACTTC,CSVWTSGDQETQYF
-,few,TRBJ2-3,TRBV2,TGTGCCAGCAGTTTCCCTCCGACAGATACGCAGTATTTT,CASSFPPTDTQYF
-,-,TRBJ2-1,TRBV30,TGTGCCTGGAGTGTTCTATCCAGTGCCTCCAATGAGCAGTTCTTC,CAWSVLSSASNEQFF
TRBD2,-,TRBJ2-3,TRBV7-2,TGTGCCAGCAGCTTGACAGCGGGGGGGGCAGATACGCAGTATTTT,CASSLTAGGADTQYF
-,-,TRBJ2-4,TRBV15,TGTGCCACCAGCAGAGATCGTGGTTGGACAGAAGATTATGAACTAGCCAAAAACATTCAGTACTTC,CATSRDRGWTEDYELAKNIQYF
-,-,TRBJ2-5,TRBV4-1,TGCGCCAGCAGCCAGGATAGGGAAGGGCTCCAAGAGACCCAGTACTTC,CASSQDREGLQETQYF
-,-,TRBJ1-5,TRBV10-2,TGCGCCAGCAGTGAGGGGCGGTACAATCAGCCCCAGCATTTT,CASSEGRYNQPQHF
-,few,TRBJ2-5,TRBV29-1,TGCAGCGTTGAACTTCGTGGTTGGCAGGGTTTGGAGACCCAGTACTTC,CSVELRGWQGLETQYF
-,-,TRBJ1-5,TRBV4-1,TGCGCCAGCAGCCCAGATGGACCCTCCAATCAGCCCCAGCATTTT,CASSPDGPSNQPQHF
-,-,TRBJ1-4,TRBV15,TGTGCCACCAGCAGAGACAGGGAACGGACTAATGAAAAACTGTTTTTT,CATSRDRERTNEKLFF
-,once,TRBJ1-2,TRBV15,TGTGCCACCAGCAGAGTAGGGGGACCCAACTATGGCTACACCTTC,CATSRVGGPNYGYTF
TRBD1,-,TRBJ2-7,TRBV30,TGTGCCTTACGACAGGGGGCCTACGAGCAGTACTTC,CALRQGAYEQYF
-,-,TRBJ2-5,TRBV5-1,TGCGCCAGCAGCCCGGATTTGGAGGAGACCCAGTACTTC,CASSPDLEETQYF
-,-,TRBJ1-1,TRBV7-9,TGTGCCAGCACAAAGGCCCCATCGGGAGGCCTGAACACTGAAGCTTTCTTT,CASTKAPSGGLNTEAFF
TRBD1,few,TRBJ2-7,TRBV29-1,TGCAGCGTTAGACAGGGCTCCTACGAGCAGTACTTC,CSVRQGSYEQYF
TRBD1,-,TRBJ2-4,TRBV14,TGTGCCAGCAGCCAGACAGGACAGGGCAAAAACATTCAGTACTTC,CASSQTGQGKNIQYF
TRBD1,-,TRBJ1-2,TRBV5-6,TGTGCCAGCAGCTCCGACAGGGGACCCTACTATGGCTACACCTTC,CASSSDRGPYYGYTF
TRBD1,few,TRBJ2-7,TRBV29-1,TGCAGCGTTCGCGGACAGGGGCCCTACGAGCAGTACTTC,CSVRGQGPYEQYF
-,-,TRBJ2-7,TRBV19,TGTGCCAGTAGTATATCTCCGGGCCAAAACCGGCAGTACTTC,CASSISPGQNRQYF
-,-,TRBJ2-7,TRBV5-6,TGTGCCAGCAGCTCGCCGGTTTCGGGGCCCTACTCCTACGAGCAGTACTTC,CASSSPVSGPYSYEQYF
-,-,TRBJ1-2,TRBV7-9,TGTGCCAGCAGCCAGCATGCAGCCTATGGCTACACCTTC,CASSQHAAYGYTF
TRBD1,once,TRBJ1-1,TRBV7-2,TGTGCCAGCAGCACTGAACAGGGGCTGAACGCTGAAGCTTTCTTT,CASSTEQGLNAEAFF
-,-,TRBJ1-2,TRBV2,TGTGCCAGCAGCCGTCGGGAGGCCACCTTC,CASSRREATF
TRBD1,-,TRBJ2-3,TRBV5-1,TGCGCCAGCAGCCTGCGACCCGGATTCCAGGGGGCCACAGATACGCAGTATTTT,CASSLRPGFQGATDTQYF
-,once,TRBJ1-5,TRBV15,TGTGCCACCAGCAGAGAGGGCAGATCTTCTAGCAATCAGCCCCAGCATTTT,CATSREGRSSSNQPQHF
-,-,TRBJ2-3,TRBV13,TGTGCCAGCAGCTCCGACCCCACAGATACGCAGTATTTT,CASSSDPTDTQYF
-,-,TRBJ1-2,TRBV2,TGTGCCAGGGAAGAACTGGACGGGCCAGGGGGCTACACCTTC,CAREELDGPGGYTF
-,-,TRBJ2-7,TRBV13,TGTGCCAGCAGCTTAGACCCTCAGGACGAGCAGTACTTC,CASSLDPQDEQYF
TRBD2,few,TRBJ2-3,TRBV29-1,TGCAGCGTTCGTCCCGGGACTAGCGGGGGTCCCGCAGATACGCAGTATTTT,CSVRPGTSGGPADTQYF